This T cell receptor beta chain was profiled in a study of CD8+CD57+ T cells in acquired aplastic anemia. Study overall: Sorted CD4+ and CD8+ cells gave a mean 3.2 ug DNA, range 0.2 to 27.4 ug. Healthy donor CD4+ cell samples had a mean of roughly 10 million reads. Broader study findings: Patients and controls had CD8+ Simpson's diversity values that were not significantly distinct. Patients and controls shared twenty-nine CD8+ CDR3 sequences, highly expressed in patients.

Profiles of TCR beta VDJ and CDR3 were generated from a genomic DNA template. TCRdb re-derived calls from the reads in MiXCR, one entry per CDR3 protein. Of some 180,000 distinct CDR3 sequences listed, just over 45% are singletons. As concerns this clonotype: As yet, its antigen is unknown.

The CDR3 sequence is 13 residues long. With 3 bases removed from V and 8 bases from J, the gap between germline ends came to 13 bases. CDR1 is LNHDA, CDR2 SQIVND, per germline (reference sequence). The receptor was derived from a human donor in good health. Material for sequencing was sorted CD4+, CD8+, or CD8+CD57+ T cells (not recorded which) from PBMCs. The gene calls are TRBV19 and TRBJ1-1; D unclear. The CDR3: CASSMGAIVEAFF. The CDR3 nucleotides are TGTGCCAGTAGTATGGGAGCCATCGTCGAAGCTTTCTTT.